This TCR beta chain appears in the sequencing data of a study of blood T cell repertoires in COVID-19. Overall study context: The United States, Italy and Spain supplied acute and convalescent COVID-19 samples. From T cells, B-cell-depleted T cells, or PBMCs came the material, which was cDNA or gDNA.

Sequencing was performed with immunoSEQ multiplex PCR; in TCRdb, only in-frame clones are kept and a portion is missing. The top ten clones hold around 13% of a sample with around 430,000 clones, approximately 90% of them seen once. Germline V gene data show CDR1 as SGHDN and CDR2 as FVKESK. The CDR3 is 13 amino acids. V lost 4 bases to trimming and J lost 6 bases, with 11 bases between them. The V gene is TRBV14, the J gene TRBJ2-3; D is unresolved. The TCR sequence derives from a woman aged 50 to 60 with COVID-19, enrolled during active disease. Sequencing was performed on peripheral blood. Written as DNA, the CDR3 is TGTGCCAGCAGCCCCTACCGGCGGGATACGCAGTATTTT. This codes for CASSPYRRDTQYF.